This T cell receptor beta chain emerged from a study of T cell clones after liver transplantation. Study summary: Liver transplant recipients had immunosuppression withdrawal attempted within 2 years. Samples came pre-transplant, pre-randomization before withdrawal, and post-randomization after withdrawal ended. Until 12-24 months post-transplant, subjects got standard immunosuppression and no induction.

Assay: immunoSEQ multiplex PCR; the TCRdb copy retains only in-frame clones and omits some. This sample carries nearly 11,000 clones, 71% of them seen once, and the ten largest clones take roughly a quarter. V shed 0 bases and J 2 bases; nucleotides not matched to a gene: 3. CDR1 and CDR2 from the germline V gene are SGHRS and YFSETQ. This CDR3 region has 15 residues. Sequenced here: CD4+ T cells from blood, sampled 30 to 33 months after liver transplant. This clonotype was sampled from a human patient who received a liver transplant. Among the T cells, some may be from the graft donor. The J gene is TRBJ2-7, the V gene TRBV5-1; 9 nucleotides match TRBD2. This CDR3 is CASSLGSGGTYEQYF. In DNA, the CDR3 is TGCGCCAGCAGCTTGGGGAGCGGGGGGACCTACGAGCAGTACTTC.